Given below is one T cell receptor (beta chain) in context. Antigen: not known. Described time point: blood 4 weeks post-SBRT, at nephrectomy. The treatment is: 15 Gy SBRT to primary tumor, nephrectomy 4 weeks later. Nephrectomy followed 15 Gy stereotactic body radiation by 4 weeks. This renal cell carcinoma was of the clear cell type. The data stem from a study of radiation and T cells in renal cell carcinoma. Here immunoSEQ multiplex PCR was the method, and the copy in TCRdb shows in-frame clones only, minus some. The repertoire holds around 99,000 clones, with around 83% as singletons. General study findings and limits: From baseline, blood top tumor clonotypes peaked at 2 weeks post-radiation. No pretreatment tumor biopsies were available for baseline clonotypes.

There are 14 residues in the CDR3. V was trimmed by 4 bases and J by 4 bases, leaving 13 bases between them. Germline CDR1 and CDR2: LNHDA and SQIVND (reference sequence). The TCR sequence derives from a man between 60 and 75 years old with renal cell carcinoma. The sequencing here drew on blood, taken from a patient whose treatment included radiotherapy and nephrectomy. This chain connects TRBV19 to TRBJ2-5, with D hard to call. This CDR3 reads CASSKSGKGETQYF. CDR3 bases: TGTGCCAGTAGTAAATCAGGAAAGGGAGAGACCCAGTACTTC.